This TCR beta chain was sequenced for a study of technical replicates of blood from several donors. Measured with immunoSEQ multiplex PCR; TCRdb has only the in-frame clones, and not every one. This sample carries tens of thousands of clones, 94% of them seen once, and the ten largest clones take approximately 0.26%. Sequencing input: T cells isolated from PBMCs. This clonotype originated in a human donor in good health.

The CDR3 DNA reads TGCAGCGGCCAGGGGAGGGGGAATACGCAGTATTTT. This gives the protein CSGQGRGNTQYF. The V call is TRBV29-1, the J call TRBJ2-3; tentative D call: TRBD2 (7 bases). Trimming stripped 7 bases from V and 7 bases from J, with 15 bases between. Germline assignment: CDR1 SQVTM and CDR2 ANQGSEA. The CDR3 spans 12 residues.